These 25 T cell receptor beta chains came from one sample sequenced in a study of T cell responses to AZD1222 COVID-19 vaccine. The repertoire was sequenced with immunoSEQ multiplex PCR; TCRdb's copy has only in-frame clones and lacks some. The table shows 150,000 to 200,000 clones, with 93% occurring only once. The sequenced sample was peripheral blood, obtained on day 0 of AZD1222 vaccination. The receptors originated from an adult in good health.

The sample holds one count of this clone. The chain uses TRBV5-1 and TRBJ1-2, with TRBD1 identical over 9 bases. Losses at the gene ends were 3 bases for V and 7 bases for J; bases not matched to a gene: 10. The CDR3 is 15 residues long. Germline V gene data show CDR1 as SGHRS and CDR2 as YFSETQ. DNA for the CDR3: TGCGCCAGCAGCTCGTCAGACAGGGGGATGGGTGGCTACACCTTC. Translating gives CASSSSDRGMGGYTF.

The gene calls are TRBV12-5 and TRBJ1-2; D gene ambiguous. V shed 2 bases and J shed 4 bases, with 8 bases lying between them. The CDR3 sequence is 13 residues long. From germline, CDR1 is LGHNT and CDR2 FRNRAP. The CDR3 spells CASGLTPRYGYTF. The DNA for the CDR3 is TGTGCTAGTGGTTTGACTCCCCGCTATGGCTACACCTTC.

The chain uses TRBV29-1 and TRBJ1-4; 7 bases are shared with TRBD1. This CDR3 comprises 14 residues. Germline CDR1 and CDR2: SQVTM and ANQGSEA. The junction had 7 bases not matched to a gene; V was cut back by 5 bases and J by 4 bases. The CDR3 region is CSVRGQMLNEKLFF. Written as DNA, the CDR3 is TGCAGCGTTCGGGGACAGATGCTTAATGAAAAACTGTTTTTT. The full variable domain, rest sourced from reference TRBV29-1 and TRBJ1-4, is SAVISQKPSRDICQRGTSLTIQCQVDSQVTMMFWYRQQPGQSLTLIATANQGSEATYESGFVIDKFPISRPNLTFSTLTVSNMSPEDSSIYLCSVRGQMLNEKLFFGSGTQLSVL.

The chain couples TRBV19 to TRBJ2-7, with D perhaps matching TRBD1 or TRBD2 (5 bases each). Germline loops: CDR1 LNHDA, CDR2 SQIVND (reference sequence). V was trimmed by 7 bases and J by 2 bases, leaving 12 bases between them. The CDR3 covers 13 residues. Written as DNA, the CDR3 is TGTGCCAGTAAACGGGGCAGGGCCTACGAGCAGTACTTC. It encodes CASKRGRAYEQYF.

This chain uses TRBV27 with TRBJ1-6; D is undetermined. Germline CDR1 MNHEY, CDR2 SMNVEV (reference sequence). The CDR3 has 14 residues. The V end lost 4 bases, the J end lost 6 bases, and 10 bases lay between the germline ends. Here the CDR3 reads CASSYPGRNSPLHF. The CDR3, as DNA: TGTGCCAGCAGTTATCCAGGCCGTAATTCACCCCTCCACTTT.

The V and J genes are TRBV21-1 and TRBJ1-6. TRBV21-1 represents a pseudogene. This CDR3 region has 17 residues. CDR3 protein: CASSTREESSYNSPLHF. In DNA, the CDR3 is TGTGCCAGCAGCACTAGAGAGGAAAGCTCCTATAATTCACCCCTCCACTTT.

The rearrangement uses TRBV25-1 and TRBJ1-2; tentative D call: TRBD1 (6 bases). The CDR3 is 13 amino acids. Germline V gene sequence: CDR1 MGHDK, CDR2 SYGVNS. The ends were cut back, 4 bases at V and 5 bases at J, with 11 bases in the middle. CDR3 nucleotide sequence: TGTGCCAGCAGTGTTACAGGGACGTATGGCTACACCTTC. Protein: CASSVTGTYGYTF.

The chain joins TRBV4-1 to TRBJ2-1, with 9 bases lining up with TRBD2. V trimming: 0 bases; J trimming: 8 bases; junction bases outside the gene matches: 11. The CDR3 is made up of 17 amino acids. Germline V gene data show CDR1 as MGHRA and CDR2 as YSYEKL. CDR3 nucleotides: TGCGCCAGCAGCCAAGAAGACCTGGGTAGCGGGAGCTATGAGCAGTTCTTC. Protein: CASSQEDLGSGSYEQFF.

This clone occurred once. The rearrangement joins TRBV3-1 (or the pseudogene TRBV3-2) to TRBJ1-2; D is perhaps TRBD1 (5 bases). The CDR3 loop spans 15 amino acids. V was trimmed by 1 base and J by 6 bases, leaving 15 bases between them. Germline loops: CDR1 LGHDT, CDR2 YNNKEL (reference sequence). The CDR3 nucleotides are TGTGCCAGCAGCCAAGCCAGACAGCCTATTGATGGCTACACCTTC. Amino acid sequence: CASSQARQPIDGYTF.

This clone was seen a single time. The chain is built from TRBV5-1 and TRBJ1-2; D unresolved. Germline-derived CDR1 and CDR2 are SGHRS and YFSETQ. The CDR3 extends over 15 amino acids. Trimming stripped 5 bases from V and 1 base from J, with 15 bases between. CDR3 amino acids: CASRVSATLNYGYTF. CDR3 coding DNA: TGCGCCAGCAGAGTCTCCGCGACACTTAACTATGGCTACACCTTC.

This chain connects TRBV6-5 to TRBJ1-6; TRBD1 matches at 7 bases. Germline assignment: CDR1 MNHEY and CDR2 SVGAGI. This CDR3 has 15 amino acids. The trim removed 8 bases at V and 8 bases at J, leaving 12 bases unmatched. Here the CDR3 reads CASSRSGTADSPLHF. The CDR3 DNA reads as TGTGCCAGCTCTAGGTCCGGGACAGCAGATTCACCCCTCCACTTT.

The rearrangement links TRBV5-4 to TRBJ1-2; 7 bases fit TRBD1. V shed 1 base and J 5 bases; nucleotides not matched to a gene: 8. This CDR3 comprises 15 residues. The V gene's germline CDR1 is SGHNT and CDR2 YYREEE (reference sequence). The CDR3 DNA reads TGTGCCAGCAGCTTGATGGTGACAGGGAAATATGGCTACACCTTC. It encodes CASSLMVTGKYGYTF.

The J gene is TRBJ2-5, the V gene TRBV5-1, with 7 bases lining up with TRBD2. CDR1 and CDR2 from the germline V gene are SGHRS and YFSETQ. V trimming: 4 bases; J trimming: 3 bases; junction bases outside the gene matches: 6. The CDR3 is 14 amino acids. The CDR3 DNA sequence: TGCGCCAGCAGCACCGGGACTAACAAAGAGACCCAGTACTTC. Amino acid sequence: CASSTGTNKETQYF.

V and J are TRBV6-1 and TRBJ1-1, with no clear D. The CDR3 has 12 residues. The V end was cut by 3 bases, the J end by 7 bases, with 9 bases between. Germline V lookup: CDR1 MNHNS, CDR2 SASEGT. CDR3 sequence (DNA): TGTGCCAGCAGTGATAGAGGTAGTGAAGCTTTCTTT. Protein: CASSDRGSEAFF.

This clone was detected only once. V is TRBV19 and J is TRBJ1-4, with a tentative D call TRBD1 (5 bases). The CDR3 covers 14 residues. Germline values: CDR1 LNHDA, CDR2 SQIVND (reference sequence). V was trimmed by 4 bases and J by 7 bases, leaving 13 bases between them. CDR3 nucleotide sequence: TGTGCCAGTAGTACCGGGACGATAGGTGAAAAACTGTTTTTT. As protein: CASSTGTIGEKLFF.

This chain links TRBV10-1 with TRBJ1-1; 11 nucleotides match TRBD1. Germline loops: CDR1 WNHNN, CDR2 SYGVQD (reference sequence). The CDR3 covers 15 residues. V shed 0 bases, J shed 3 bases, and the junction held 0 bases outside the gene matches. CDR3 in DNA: TGCGCCAGCAGTGAGTCGGGACAGGGGGACACTGAAGCTTTCTTT. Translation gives CASSESGQGDTEAFF.

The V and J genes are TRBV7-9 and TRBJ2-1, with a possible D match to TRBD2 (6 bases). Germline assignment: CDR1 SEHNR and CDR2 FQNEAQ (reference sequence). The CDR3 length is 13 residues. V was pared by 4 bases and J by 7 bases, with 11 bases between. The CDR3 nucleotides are TGTGCCAGCAGCTGGCGTGCGGGGAATGAGCAGTTCTTC. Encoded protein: CASSWRAGNEQFF.

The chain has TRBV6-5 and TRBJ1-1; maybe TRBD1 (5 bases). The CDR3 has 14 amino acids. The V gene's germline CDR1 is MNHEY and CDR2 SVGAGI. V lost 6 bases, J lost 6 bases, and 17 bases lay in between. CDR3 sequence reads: CASSPAGEFAEAFF. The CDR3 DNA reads TGTGCCAGCAGCCCAGCGGGGGAATTCGCTGAAGCTTTCTTT.

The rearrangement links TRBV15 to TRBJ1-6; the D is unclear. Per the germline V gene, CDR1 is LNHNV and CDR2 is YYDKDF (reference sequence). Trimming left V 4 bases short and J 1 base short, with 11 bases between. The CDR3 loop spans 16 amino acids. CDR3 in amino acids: CATSTWHSSYNSPLHF. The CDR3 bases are TGTGCCACCAGCACCTGGCACAGTTCCTATAATTCACCCCTCCACTTT.

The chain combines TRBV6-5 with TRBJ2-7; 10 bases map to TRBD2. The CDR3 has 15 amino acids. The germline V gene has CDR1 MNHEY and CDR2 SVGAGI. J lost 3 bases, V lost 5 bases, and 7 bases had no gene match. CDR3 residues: CASSIRLAGYYEQYF. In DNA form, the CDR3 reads TGTGCCAGCAGTATTAGACTAGCGGGTTACTACGAGCAGTACTTC.

The CDR3 region is CASSPMRADTQYF. The CDR3 DNA sequence: TGTGCCAGCAGTCCCATGAGGGCAGATACGCAGTATTTT. The chain recombines TRBV12-3 or TRBV12-4 with TRBJ2-3, with D tentatively TRBD2 (5 bases). The CDR3 is 13 amino acids. The V and J ends lost 5 bases and 4 bases respectively, with 10 bases between them.

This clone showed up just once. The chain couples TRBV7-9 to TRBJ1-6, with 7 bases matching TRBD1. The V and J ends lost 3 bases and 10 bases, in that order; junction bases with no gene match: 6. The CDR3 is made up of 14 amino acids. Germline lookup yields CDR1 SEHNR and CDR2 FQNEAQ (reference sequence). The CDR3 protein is CASSLKGADSPLHF. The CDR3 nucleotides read TGTGCCAGCAGCTTGAAGGGGGCTGACTCACCCCTCCACTTT.

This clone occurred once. The CDR3 here is CASSRTAPRRGYTF. CDR3 nucleotides: TGTGCCAGCAGTAGGACAGCGCCGCGACGAGGCTACACCTTC. The J gene is TRBJ1-2, the V gene TRBV6-5; maybe TRBD1 (6 bases). V was pared by 5 bases and J by 8 bases, with 18 bases between. Germline CDR1 reads MNHEY; CDR2 reads SVGAGI. This CDR3 has 14 residues.

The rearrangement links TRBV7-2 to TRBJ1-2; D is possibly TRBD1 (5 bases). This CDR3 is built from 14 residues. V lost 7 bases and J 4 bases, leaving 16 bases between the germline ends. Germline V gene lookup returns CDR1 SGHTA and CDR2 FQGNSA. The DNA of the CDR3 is TGTGCCAGCACCCCATTCACAGGTGTCTATGGCTACACCTTC. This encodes CASTPFTGVYGYTF. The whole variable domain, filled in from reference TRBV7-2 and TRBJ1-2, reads GAGVSQSPSNKVTEKGKDVELRCDPISGHTALYWYRQSLGQGLEFLIYFQGNSAPDKSGLPSDRFSAERTGGSVSTLTIQRTQQEDSAVYLCASTPFTGVYGYTFGSGTRLTVV.

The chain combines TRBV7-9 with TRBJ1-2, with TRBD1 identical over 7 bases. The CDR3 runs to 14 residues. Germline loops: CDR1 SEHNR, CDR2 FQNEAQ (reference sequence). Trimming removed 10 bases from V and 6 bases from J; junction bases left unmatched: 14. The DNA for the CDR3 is TGTGCCACGTATTTAAACAGGGGTAGCCATGGCTACACCTTC. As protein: CATYLNRGSHGYTF.